The 27 T cell receptor beta chains reported below all come from one sample, sequenced in a study of blood T cell repertoires in COVID-19. Assay: immunoSEQ multiplex PCR; the TCRdb copy retains only in-frame clones and omits some. Of 210,000 or so clones listed, less than 80% are singletons. What was sequenced was peripheral blood. Receptors originate from a man aged 50 to 59 who had recovered from COVID-19.

The rearrangement links TRBV19 to TRBJ2-1, with 10 bases that match TRBD1. CDR1 and CDR2 (germline): LNHDA, SQIVND (reference sequence). The ends lost 5 bases at V and 7 bases at J; junction bases unmatched: 8. This CDR3 region has 15 residues. Here the CDR3 reads CASSPTGTGVNEQFF. In DNA form, the CDR3 reads TGTGCCAGTAGTCCGACCGGGACAGGGGTGAATGAGCAGTTCTTC.

V usage is TRBV3-1 (or the pseudogene TRBV3-2) and J usage is TRBJ1-5, with a tentative D call TRBD1 (5 bases). Germline CDR1 LGHDT, CDR2 YNNKEL (reference sequence). V dropped 1 base and J dropped 7 bases, with 11 bases sitting between them. The CDR3 contains 14 residues. CDR3 residues: CASSQAIQVQPQHF. CDR3 nucleotide sequence: TGTGCCAGCAGCCAAGCGATACAGGTCCAGCCCCAGCATTTT.

The sample holds one count of this clone. This rearrangement joins TRBV15 to TRBJ2-1; 12 bases agree with TRBD2. J lost 9 bases, V lost 0 bases, and 9 bases had no gene match. Looked up from germline, CDR1 is LNHNV and CDR2 is YYDKDF (reference sequence). The CDR3 sequence is 17 residues long. The CDR3 reads CATSRDIATSGRGEQFF. The DNA of the CDR3 is TGTGCCACCAGCAGAGATATAGCGACTAGCGGGAGAGGTGAGCAGTTCTTC.

The chain links TRBV4-2 to TRBJ2-5; unclear D gene. From germline, CDR1 is LGHNA and CDR2 YNFKEQ. This CDR3 spans 14 amino acids. V lost 2 bases and J lost 2, with 9 bases in between. The CDR3 loop reads CASSQWLTQETQYF. Here the CDR3 DNA reads TGTGCCAGCAGCCAATGGTTAACACAAGAGACCCAGTACTTC.

The genes are TRBV11-3 and TRBJ2-1; 8 nucleotides agree with TRBD1. This CDR3 has 14 residues. After removal of 5 bases from V and 7 bases from J, the junction contained 7 bases not matched to a gene. Germline V gene data show CDR1 as SGHNT and CDR2 as YENEEA. CDR3 in DNA: TGTGCCAGCAGCCGACAGGGGCGCTCAAATGAGCAGTTCTTC. It codes for CASSRQGRSNEQFF.

This clone was detected once. The gene calls are TRBV4-2 and TRBJ2-5, with 9 bases aligning to TRBD2. The CDR3 spans 15 residues. Unmatched junction bases numbered 6, after V lost 3 bases and J lost 4 bases. Per the germline V gene, CDR1 is LGHNA and CDR2 is YNFKEQ. This CDR3 reads CASSQIAGDGETQYF. The CDR3 DNA sequence: TGTGCCAGCAGCCAGATAGCGGGAGACGGAGAGACCCAGTACTTC.

V gene TRBV28 combines with J gene TRBJ1-5; D is uncertain. The CDR3 has 13 residues. Trimming cost V 6 bases and J 7 bases, with 13 bases left between them. Germline CDR1 MDHEN, CDR2 SYDVKM. This CDR3 is CASSDTREQPQHF. The DNA of the CDR3 is TGTGCCAGCAGCGATACCCGGGAGCAGCCCCAGCATTTT.

This chain links TRBV6-4 with TRBJ2-3; the match to TRBD2 covers 16 bases. The germline CDR1 and CDR2 sequences are MRHNA and SNTAGT. The CDR3 is made up of 16 amino acids. V lost 4 bases, J lost 6 bases, and 4 bases stayed unmatched. The CDR3 coding sequence is TGTGCCAGCAGTGCCGGGACTAGCGGGAGGGCCGATACGCAGTATTTT. Residues: CASSAGTSGRADTQYF.

The chain employs TRBV5-1 and TRBJ2-7, with D unresolved. The CDR3 is made up of 14 amino acids. Germline loops: CDR1 SGHRS, CDR2 YFSETQ. Deletions cut 0 bases from V and 2 bases from J, with 9 bases between. DNA for the CDR3: TGCGCCAGCAGCTTGGGCACTTCCGCCTACGAGCAGTACTTC. This gives the protein CASSLGTSAYEQYF.

This chain joins TRBV30 and TRBJ2-1; D is undetermined. CDR3 size: 10 residues. Germline assignment: CDR1 GTSNPN and CDR2 SVGIG (reference sequence). The germline V and J ends were trimmed by 7 bases and 9 bases, with 10 bases remaining between them. CDR3 DNA sequence: TGTGCCTTGAAAACGGGTGAGCAGTTCTTC. Translating it yields CALKTGEQFF.

The chain is built from TRBV19 and TRBJ2-1, with TRBD2 matching 8 bases. With V trimmed by 4 bases and J by 9 bases, 11 bases remained unmatched. Germline-derived CDR1 and CDR2 are LNHDA and SQIVND (reference sequence). This CDR3 comprises 15 residues. The CDR3 here is CASSRNDGRVSEQFF. The CDR3 DNA is TGTGCCAGTAGTAGGAACGACGGGAGGGTGAGTGAGCAGTTCTTC.

This clone was seen a handful of times. This chain joins TRBV7-9 and TRBJ2-7; 10 positions match TRBD2. Germline V gene lookup returns CDR1 SEHNR and CDR2 FQNEAQ (reference sequence). The CDR3 has 15 residues. Germline trimming cut 6 bases from V and 5 bases from J; bases unmatched to any gene: 10. CDR3 residues: CASRTGLAGVDEQYF. The DNA for the CDR3 is TGTGCCAGCAGGACCGGCCTAGCGGGAGTCGACGAGCAGTACTTC.

V gene TRBV2 combines with J gene TRBJ2-1; 8 nucleotides agree with TRBD2. Germline CDR1 is SNHLY and CDR2 is FYNNEI. After removal of 7 bases from V and 9 bases from J, the junction contained 14 bases not matched to a gene. CDR3 length equals 15 residues. CDR3 sequence (DNA): TGTGCCAGCACGGTGGTTCCCGGGAGCGGGAGTGAGCAGTTCTTC. Translating it yields CASTVVPGSGSEQFF.

The rearrangement uses TRBV3-1 (or the pseudogene TRBV3-2) and TRBJ2-5, with D unresolved. Germline V gene data show CDR1 as LGHDT and CDR2 as YNNKEL (reference sequence). The CDR3 has 13 amino acids. Trimming cost V 2 bases and J 5 bases, with 9 bases left between them. Written as DNA, the CDR3 is TGTGCCAGCAGCCAAACCACATTGGAGACCCAGTACTTC. Protein product: CASSQTTLETQYF.

This clone showed up just a few times. The chain carries TRBV6-1 and TRBJ1-6; TRBD1 matches 9 bases. The length of the CDR3 is 17 residues. CDR1 is MNHNS, CDR2 SASEGT, per germline. V gave up 5 bases and J gave up 1 base; unmatched junction bases: 6. The CDR3 spells CASSKGQGRSYNSPLHF. The DNA for the CDR3 is TGTGCCAGCAGTAAAGGACAGGGGAGATCCTATAATTCACCCCTCCACTTT.

CDR3 sequence reads: CASSPGTATNTGELFF. The DNA of the CDR3 is TGTGCCAGCAGCCCAGGGACAGCCACGAACACCGGGGAGCTGTTTTTT. The chain combines TRBV3-1 (or the pseudogene TRBV3-2) with TRBJ2-2; 7 bases align to TRBD1. The CDR3 is 16 amino acids. V trimming: 4 bases; J trimming: 0 bases; junction bases outside the gene matches: 5. The V gene's germline CDR1 is LGHDT and CDR2 YNNKEL (reference sequence).

The V call is TRBV28, the J call TRBJ2-1; tentatively, D is TRBD2 (6 bases). The CDR3 covers 14 residues. Germline lookup yields CDR1 MDHEN and CDR2 SYDVKM. V was pared by 3 bases and J by 8 bases, with 14 bases between. For the CDR3, the DNA is TGTGCCAGCAGTTTTAGTGGACTAAACGATGAGCAGTTCTTC. This translates into CASSFSGLNDEQFF.

The gene calls are TRBV5-1 and TRBJ2-5; TRBD1 aligns across 7 bases. Germline lookup yields CDR1 SGHRS and CDR2 YFSETQ. V trimming: 0 bases; J trimming: 2 bases; junction bases outside the gene matches: 7. This CDR3 region has 16 residues. CDR3: CASSLGARQGQETQYF. CDR3 DNA: TGCGCCAGCAGCTTGGGCGCACGACAGGGACAAGAGACCCAGTACTTC.

This sequence joins TRBV30 and TRBJ1-6; D perhaps matches TRBD1 (5 bases). V was shortened by 0 bases and J by 13 bases, with 16 bases between the two germline ends. Per the germline V gene, CDR1 is GTSNPN and CDR2 is SVGIG (reference sequence). The CDR3 contains 14 residues. In DNA, the CDR3 is TGTGCCTGGAGTGTTGGACCTTCCTCAGGGCCCCTCCACTTT. Translating it yields CAWSVGPSSGPLHF. The full variable domain, with the rest looked up from reference TRBV30 and TRBJ1-6, is SQTIHQWPATLVQPVGSPLSLECTVEGTSNPNLYWYRQAAGRGLQLLFYSVGIGQISSEVPQNLSASRPQDRQFILSSKKLLLSDSGFYLCAWSVGPSSGPLHFGNGTRLTVT.

This chain joins TRBV9 and TRBJ2-3, with D perhaps TRBD1 (6 bases). Germline V gene sequence: CDR1 SGDLS, CDR2 YYNGEE. The CDR3 extends over 14 amino acids. V was trimmed by 1 base and J by 4 bases, leaving 10 bases between them. The CDR3 reads CASSVRGSADTQYF. The DNA of the CDR3 is TGTGCCAGCAGCGTAAGGGGGAGTGCAGATACGCAGTATTTT.

The CDR3 sequence is CASSTGQNYGYTF. The CDR3 nucleotides read TGTGCCAGCTCTACAGGACAGAACTATGGCTACACCTTC. The chain couples TRBV18 to TRBJ1-2, with a possible D match to TRBD1 (6 bases). Germline V gene sequence: CDR1 KGHSH, CDR2 LQKENI. The V gene lost 6 bases and the J gene lost 2 bases, with 10 bases spanning the gap. This CDR3 contains 13 residues.

The rearrangement uses TRBV4-3 and TRBJ2-3, with 9 nucleotides matching TRBD2. The V segment lost 3 bases and the J segment 3 bases; nucleotides outside the gene matches: 7. There are 16 residues in the CDR3. CDR1 and CDR2 (germline): LGHNA, YSLEER. The CDR3 DNA is TGCGCCAGCAGCCAGGCCGGGCTAGCGGGAACAGATACGCAGTATTTT. The encoded protein is CASSQAGLAGTDTQYF.

J is TRBJ2-1 and V is TRBV4-3; the D gene is possibly TRBD2 (5 bases). The CDR3 extends over 14 amino acids. Germline CDR1 is LGHNA and CDR2 is YSLEER. V gave up 4 bases and J gave up 6 bases, with 13 bases separating them. The CDR3 bases are TGCGCCAGCAGCCTACGACTACTAGGCAATGAGCAGTTCTTC. It codes for CASSLRLLGNEQFF.

The V and J genes are TRBV25-1 and TRBJ2-1; D might be TRBD2 (6 bases). The CDR3 totals 15 residues. With 4 bases removed from V and 4 bases from J, the gap between germline ends came to 14 bases. Looked up from germline, CDR1 is MGHDK and CDR2 is SYGVNS. The CDR3 DNA follows: TGTGCCAGCAGTGCATGGAGGGCCCAGTACAATGAGCAGTTCTTC. Its translation is CASSAWRAQYNEQFF.

The chain carries TRBV6-5 and TRBJ2-3, with 8 bases identical to TRBD1. The CDR3 loop spans 15 amino acids. Germline V lookup: CDR1 MNHEY, CDR2 SVGAGI. The junction had 17 bases not matched to a gene; V was cut back by 11 bases and J by 7 bases. CDR3 protein: CAVTGRGPRDHTQYF. CDR3 in DNA: TGTGCCGTTACCGGCAGGGGGCCCAGGGACCATACGCAGTATTTT.

The chain is built from TRBV19 and TRBJ2-1; 9 positions match TRBD2. After removal of 6 bases from V and 9 bases from J, the junction contained 12 bases not matched to a gene. CDR1 is LNHDA, CDR2 SQIVND, per germline (reference sequence). The CDR3 is 15 amino acids. The CDR3 nucleotides are TGTGCCAGTAGCCCAATAGCGGGAGCCATGGGTGAGCAGTTCTTC. Translation gives CASSPIAGAMGEQFF.

In this sample, this clone turned up a few times. This chain connects TRBV5-5 to TRBJ2-3; 7 bases agree with TRBD2. CDR1 is SGHKS, CDR2 YYEKEE, per germline (reference sequence). With V trimmed by 1 base and J by 3 bases, 8 bases remained unmatched. The CDR3 is 16 residues long. The CDR3 here is CASSLQGGSRTDTQYF. CDR3 nucleotide sequence: TGTGCCAGCAGCTTGCAGGGCGGGAGTAGGACAGATACGCAGTATTTT.